One sample yielded the 8 T cell receptor beta chains listed below, sequenced in a study of blood T cell repertoires in COVID-19. The protocol was immunoSEQ multiplex PCR, while the TCRdb copy is restricted to in-frame clones and leaves out a portion. The sample consists of 300,000 or so clones, about 89% of them appearing once. Source material: peripheral blood. Source of these receptors: a woman aged 25-40 years with COVID-19, enrolled during active disease.

The rearrangement links TRBV19 to TRBJ2-7; tentative D call: TRBD2 (5 bases). Trimming shortened V by 5 bases and J by 0 bases, and 11 bases separated the two germline ends. The CDR3 is 14 amino acids. CDR1 and CDR2 from the germline V gene are LNHDA and SQIVND (reference sequence). The CDR3 DNA sequence: TGTGCCAGTAGTCGTTCCGGGAACTCCTACGAGCAGTACTTC. This gives the protein CASSRSGNSYEQYF.

The rearrangement joins TRBV3-1 (or the pseudogene TRBV3-2) to TRBJ2-1; D call uncertain. Trimming took off 1 base at V and 2 bases at J, with 6 bases between the two ends. CDR1 and CDR2 from the germline V gene are LGHDT and YNNKEL (reference sequence). The CDR3 runs to 14 residues. CDR3 in DNA: TGTGCCAGCAGCCAAGCCTCTGCCTACAATGAGCAGTTCTTC. Translation gives CASSQASAYNEQFF.

The chain combines TRBV30 with TRBJ2-1; 7 positions match TRBD1. The CDR3 has 12 amino acids. In germline, CDR1 is GTSNPN, CDR2 SVGIG (reference sequence). V trimming: 4 bases; J trimming: 6 bases; junction bases outside the gene matches: 3. CDR3: CAWNRGGNEQFF. The CDR3 nucleotides are TGTGCCTGGAACAGGGGTGGCAATGAGCAGTTCTTC.

The chain uses TRBV19 and TRBJ2-1; D might be TRBD1 (6 bases). The V end lost 4 bases, the J end lost 8 bases, and 15 bases lay between the germline ends. CDR1 and CDR2 from the germline V gene are LNHDA and SQIVND (reference sequence). The CDR3 spans 14 residues. The chain's CDR3 is CASSTRTVYDEQFF. CDR3 DNA: TGTGCCAGTAGTACCCGGACAGTTTACGATGAGCAGTTCTTC.

The chain joins TRBV5-1 to TRBJ1-1; D gene unclear. V was trimmed by 2 bases and J by 4 bases, leaving 15 bases between them. There are 15 residues in the CDR3. Germline V gene data show CDR1 as SGHRS and CDR2 as YFSETQ. The CDR3 nucleotides read TGCGCCAGCAGCTTTGCCGACAACCGGGGCACTGAAGCTTTCTTT. Translating gives CASSFADNRGTEAFF.

The chain is built from TRBV27 and TRBJ2-3; D unresolved. CDR1 MNHEY and CDR2 SMNVEV come from the germline V gene (reference sequence). There are 14 residues in the CDR3. With 6 bases removed from V and 4 bases from J, the gap between germline ends came to 14 bases. The CDR3: CASRKRSVPDTQYF. CDR3 DNA: TGTGCCAGCAGAAAGCGCTCGGTCCCAGATACGCAGTATTTT.

This chain links TRBV2 with TRBJ1-2; D remains unclear. The V end lost 4 bases, the J end lost 5 bases, and 11 bases lay between the germline ends. The CDR3 totals 13 residues. CDR1 is SNHLY and CDR2 is FYNNEI in the germline V gene. CDR3 nucleotide sequence: TGTGCCAGCAGTGCACCTGGAGGGTATGGCTACACCTTC. Protein: CASSAPGGYGYTF.

The CDR3 DNA follows: TGTGCCACCCGAACAGGGAAGGTCTATGGCTACACCTTC. Its protein is CATRTGKVYGYTF. The rearrangement joins TRBV21-1 to TRBJ1-2; TRBD1, the D gene given by the table, was not confirmed from the DNA. TRBV21-1 is deemed a pseudogene. The CDR3 length is 13 residues.